This TCR beta chain was obtained from a study of tumor-infiltrating lymphocytes in primary liver carcinoma. Findings and limits, study-wide: When set against blood, tumors had a significantly higher top-250-clone fraction (p = 0.039).

TCR beta cDNA was reverse-transcribed from roughly 520 ng of total RNA. The reaction used a constant-region primer and ProtoScript II reverse transcriptase. Each TCR beta library was derived from three nested multiplex PCR rounds that employed slightly modified ARM-PCR. The first two PCR rounds, around 10 cycles each, used TRBV1-TRBV30 forward primers and a C-beta reverse primer. MiXCR was run by TCRdb on the multiplex PCR reads, yielding one entry per CDR3 protein. Of about 330,000 distinct CDR3 sequences in the sample, around 60% were seen once. The CDR3 is 15 amino acids. CDR1 is LGHNA and CDR2 is YSLEER in the germline V gene. Trimming cost V 4 bases and J 4 bases, with 16 bases left between them. In addition to blood RNA drawn from unsorted whole blood, germline DNA was extracted. This clonotype appeared a single time. What it binds is not known. A clone one base away is much larger, so this may be a read error.

The chain joins TRBV4-3 to TRBJ2-5; D not certain. This TCR derives from a man aged 40-49 years with primary liver carcinoma and hepatitis B virus infection. What was sequenced was peripheral blood. The CDR3 DNA reads TGCGCCAGCAGCCGAGATCTCGGGTTCGGAGAGACCCAGTACTTC. Translated: CASSRDLGFGETQYF.